This T cell receptor (beta chain) derives from a study of regulatory T cells in long-lasting Graves disease. Study-wide results and limits: Tissue studied was limited to peripheral blood, excluding thyroid tissue. Persistent disease was associated with favored TRBV28 usage and with favored use of TRBJ1-2 and TRBJ2-5.

This clonotype has at least ten counts. Antigen: not known. Trimming took off 0 bases at V and 0 bases at J, with 12 bases between the two ends. Per the germline V gene, CDR1 is DFQATT and CDR2 is SNEGSKA (reference sequence). This CDR3 contains 15 residues. According to the study, TCR beta libraries were built with iRepertoire HTBI primers and CDR3-region Arm-PCR. TCRdb passed the multiplex PCR reads through MiXCR, listing each CDR3 protein once. The sample has 250,000 or so distinct CDR3 sequences, 20% to 25% seen once; the top ten hold more than 11%. Sample time point: newly diagnosed GD, antithyroid drugs for less than 3 months. PBMCs provided the RNA from which the TCR library was made.

This chain joins TRBV20-1 and TRBJ2-7; TRBD2 is a possible D gene (5 bases). The source was peripheral blood mononuclear cells (PBMCs), collected at new diagnosis, from a patient treated with antithyroid drugs. The receptor's source is a female donor with Graves disease. The CDR3 DNA sequence: TGCAGTGCTAGAGATGGCCGGGAAATCTCCTACGAGCAGTACTTC. Its translation: CSARDGREISYEQYF.